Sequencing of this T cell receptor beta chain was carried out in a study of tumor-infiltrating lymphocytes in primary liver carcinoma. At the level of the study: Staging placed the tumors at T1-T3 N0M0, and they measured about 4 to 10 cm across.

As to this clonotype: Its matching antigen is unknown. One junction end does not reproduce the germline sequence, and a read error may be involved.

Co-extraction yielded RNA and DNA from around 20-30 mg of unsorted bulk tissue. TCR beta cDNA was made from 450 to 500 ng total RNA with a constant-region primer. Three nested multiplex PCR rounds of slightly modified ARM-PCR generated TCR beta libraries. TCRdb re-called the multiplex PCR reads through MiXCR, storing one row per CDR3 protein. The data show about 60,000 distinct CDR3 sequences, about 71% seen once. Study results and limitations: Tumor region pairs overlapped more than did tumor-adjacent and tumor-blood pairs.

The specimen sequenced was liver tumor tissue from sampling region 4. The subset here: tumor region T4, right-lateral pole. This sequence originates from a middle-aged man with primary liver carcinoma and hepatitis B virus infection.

The CDR3 sequence is CASSSALENTQYF. CDR3 DNA sequence: TGTGCCAGTAGTTCGGCACTAGAGAATACGCAGTATTTT. This chain joins TRBV6-2 or TRBV6-3 and TRBJ2-3; D might be TRBD2 (5 bases). Germline assignment: CDR1 MNHEY and CDR2 SVGEGT. This CDR3 spans 13 amino acids.